A selection of T cell receptor beta chains follows, all from one sample in a study of blood T cell repertoires in COVID-19. The table came from immunoSEQ multiplex PCR; TCRdb's copy has only in-frame clones and leaves some out. The sample records around 49,000 clones, roughly 90% being singletons. Sequences were obtained from peripheral blood. The receptors here all came from a human donor in a cohort sampled during active COVID-19. CDR3s include the opening cysteine and the closing phenylalanine or tryptophan. D genes are given only for firm matches. A row's size may be missing; if present it is once, few, many or a size class.

>TRBD2|TRBV19|NA
CATRMGGRYQETQYF
>NA|TRBV7-6|NA
CASSLGQGIGEAFF
>NA|TRBV15|once
CATSRDLPGSGNTIYF
>TRBD1|TRBV7-6|NA
CASSSRQGMNTEAFF
>TRBD1|TRBV3-1/TRBV3-2|NA
CASSISRGHDTEAFF
>NA|TRBV6-2/TRBV6-3|NA
CASSYGSQETQYF
>TRBD1|TRBV7-8|once
CASSRTGVMNTEAFF
>TRBD2|TRBV4-3|NA
CASSQDGAGGRNF
>NA|TRBV7-9|NA
CASSLGTAGLYEQYF
>NA|TRBV11-2|NA
CASSLVAGAYPLEQYF
>TRBD2|TRBV4-3|NA
CASSQDRVTSGHTDTQYF
>TRBD1|TRBV28|few
CASSRGTGGLRNQPQHF
>TRBD2|TRBV28|NA
CASSSLAGAPDTQYF
>TRBD2|TRBV2|NA
CASLFMTSGGNEQFF
>NA|TRBV29-1|NA
CSVETNQGWETQYF
>TRBD2|TRBV7-7|once
CASSLTSGRTDTQYF
>NA|TRBV6-1|NA
CASSDGHGLSLNTEAFF
>NA|TRBV12-2|NA
CASRLGASVTGTSGSREMHDTQYF
>TRBD2|TRBV6-4|NA
CASSPGGDTQYF
>TRBD1|TRBV10-3|NA
CAISDGDRGNQPQHF
>TRBD1|TRBV29-1|NA
CSVRDSQVYGYTF
>TRBD1|TRBV28|NA
CASSPLTGGEQPQHF